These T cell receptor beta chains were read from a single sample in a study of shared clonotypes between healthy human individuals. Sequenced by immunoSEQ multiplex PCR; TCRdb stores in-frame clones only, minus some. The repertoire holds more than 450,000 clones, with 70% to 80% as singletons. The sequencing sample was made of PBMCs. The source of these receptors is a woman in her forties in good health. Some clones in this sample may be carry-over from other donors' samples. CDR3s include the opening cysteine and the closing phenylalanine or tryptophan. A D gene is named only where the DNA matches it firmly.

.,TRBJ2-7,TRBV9,CASSVSWGEQYF,TGTGCCAGCAGCGTCAGCTGGGGCGAGCAGTACTTC
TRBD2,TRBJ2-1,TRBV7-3,CASSLFREDEQFF,TGTGCCAGCAGCTTATTCCGGGAGGATGAGCAGTTCTTC
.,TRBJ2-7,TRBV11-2,CASSGSLGYEQYF,TGTGCCAGCAGCGGCAGCCTAGGGTACGAGCAGTACTTC
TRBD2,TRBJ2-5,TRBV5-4,CASSSLTSGETQYF,TGTGCCAGCAGCTCCCTTACTAGCGGAGAGACCCAGTACTTC
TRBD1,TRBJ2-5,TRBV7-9,CASSRGTGAQIMETQYF,TGTGCCAGCAGCAGAGGAACAGGGGCGCAGATCATGGAGACCCAGTACTTC
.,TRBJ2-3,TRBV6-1,CASSEAWRADTQYF,TGTGCCAGCAGTGAAGCGTGGAGGGCAGATACGCAGTATTTT
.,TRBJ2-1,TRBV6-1,CASRDTRRYNEQFF,TGTGCCAGCAGGGATACTAGGCGCTACAATGAGCAGTTCTTC
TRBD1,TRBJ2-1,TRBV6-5,CASSYGTGGYNEQFF,TGTGCCAGCAGTTATGGGACAGGGGGATACAATGAGCAGTTCTTC
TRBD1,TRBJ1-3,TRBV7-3,CASSQTGLSGNTIYF,TGTGCCAGCAGCCAGACAGGGCTCTCTGGAAACACCATATATTTT
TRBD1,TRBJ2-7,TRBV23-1,CASTGHPVIWGTGYEQYF,TGCGCCAGCACGGGGCACCCCGTCATATGGGGGACAGGCTACGAGCAGTACTTC